This T cell receptor beta chain was obtained from a study of shared clonotypes between healthy human individuals (dated by TCRdb to the early 2020s). About the investigation overall: A few men and a couple of women, aged 18 to 49 years, made up the cohort. Per donor, three plates each were used for CD4 naive and CD4 memory, two for CD8 naive, and one for CD8 memory. Blood TCR repertoires of about 5 healthy adults were deeply sequenced to estimate repertoire size and the extent of clonotype sharing between individuals. To increase sequencing depth and limit assay-specific biases, different laboratories used diverse techniques to prepare libraries and sequence TCR repertoires. Leukapheresis yielded between about 0.94 and 8.9 billion PBMCs per donor. Here is what the overall study found, with its caveats: The small number of donors limited the genetic and exposure-history diversity represented. Even with the large sequencing depth, rarefaction of the sorted-subset datasets indicated that sequencing was incomplete. Estimated clonotype richness was generally larger for naive than for memory subsets. Pairwise subsampling led to the expectation that sequencing depth would affect the degree of clonotype sharing among donors. Higher generation probabilities were observed for clonotypes shared by all four sorted-subset donors than for non-shared clonotypes. Across four donors, around 5% of naive CD4, 3% to 3.5% of naive CD8, approximately 2.5% of memory CD4, and under 0.45% of memory CD8 clonotypes were shared. Only blood was sampled, and tissue TCR repertoires likely differ from those in blood.

Healthy HIV-negative adults with no recently reported acute infections or vaccinations were included as donors. All donors were Caucasian adults living in Nashville, Tennessee, USA. Magnetic negative selection was used to enrich CD4+ T cells, after which naive cells were positively selected on CD45RA and the negative fraction became the memory subset. Blood was obtained by leukapheresis, after which PBMCs were separated by Ficoll-Histopaque density gradient centrifugation and cryopreserved in liquid nitrogen vapor phase. Analytical flow cytometry was used to check the purity and quantity of every magnetically sorted T cell population. Genomic DNA was isolated from every sorted fraction and measured by UV absorbance on a Nanodrop 2000c. Using the deep immunoSEQ assay, TCR CDR3 regions were amplified from genomic DNA by multiplex PCR. Extracted genomic DNA from each cell subset was spread evenly across all wells of several immunoSEQ 96-well plates, with each plate serving as a replicate. For sorted subsets, approximately 210 ng of genomic DNA, equivalent to around 31,000 T cell genomes, went into each replicate PCR. Purified libraries were quantified with a Qubit 3.0 fluorometer, sized on a Bioanalyzer 2100, and re-quantified with the KAPA Library Quantification kit. Every immunoSEQ 96-well plate was sequenced on a separate single-read 150-cycle Illumina NextSeq 550 flow cell. The original pipeline was this. Because the immunoSEQ output included only junctional sequences and no quality scores, the filtering could not be the same as the filtering used for full-length reads. Sequences were annotated with PyIR, a Python wrapper for IgBLAST v1.9, using IMGT germline references to assign V/J genes and CDR3. Reads were removed for weak V/J assignments (E-value above 1e-6), missing CDR3, stop codons, out-of-frame junctions, or ambiguous translated residues. A V3J clonotype was defined by an identical inferred V gene, J gene, and CDR3 amino acid sequence. Percentage overlap between repertoires was computed as shared unique clonotypes divided by the size of the smaller repertoire. Richness of each repertoire was evaluated using RTK rarefaction, the Chao1 estimator, and Recon v2.1 estimates of unobserved clonotypes. OLGA was used to compute generation probabilities for all TCRbeta clonotypes that the gDNA method yielded from a few donors. Drawn from immuneACCESS, this table holds only the in-frame rearrangements with V and J called that TCRdb kept. Clones are partly lost; checked studies trace under half to an unresolved V gene and leave the rest unexplained. The D gene and trimming were derived from the DNA, and the V and J assignments and clone size from that table. For this sample there are 950,000 to 1,300,000 clones; about three quarters appear just once. The top ten clones comprise approximately 1.5% of the sample.

A distance of 6 bases separates the germline ends of V and J, which lose 0 bases and 2 bases respectively. Reading from cysteine to phenylalanine, the CDR3 counts 14 amino acids. Of the read, only the CDR3 DNA is kept; its 42 bases are in frame from base 1. CDR1 and CDR2 were assigned from the germline V gene as SGHRS and YFSETQ. Remarks on this clone: The specificity of this receptor is unknown. Base quality data are lacking; no much larger clone is found one base away.

Recombination connected TRBV5-1 to TRBJ1-3; tentative D gene TRBD1, with 5 bases matching. The sequence was collected from a young man in good health. The sequenced material came from memory CD4+ T cells sorted from blood. The cell subset or site label, read with the paper, signifies: CD45RA-negative fraction. The CDR3 protein sequence reads: CASSLGQTGNTIYF. The DNA sequence is TGCGCCAGCAGCTTGGGACAGACTGGAAACACCATATATTTT.